This TCR beta chain was identified during a study of T cells in Graves' hyperthyroidism and ophthalmopathy. This clonotype has a count of ten or more. Trimming shortened V by 3 bases and J by 1 base, and 9 bases separated the two germline ends. The germline V gene encodes CDR1 SGDLS and CDR2 YYNGEE. This CDR3 comprises 14 residues. There were TCR beta CDR3 regions amplified from RNA transcripts. Primed by the HTBI set, a first-round RT-PCR was run on the TCR CDR3. Each CDR3 protein gets one entry after TCRdb re-called the multiplex PCR reads with MiXCR. The repertoire consists of 650,000 to 700,000 distinct CDR3 sequences, with roughly 17% occurring once and the leading ten covering roughly 15%.

Sequenced sample: blood. V usage is TRBV9 and J usage is TRBJ2-3, with D unresolved. The TCR was taken from a man aged 45 to 65 with Graves' hyperthyroidism. The CDR3 region is CASSDWRGTDTQYF. In nucleotides, the CDR3 is TGTGCCAGCAGCGACTGGCGCGGCACAGATACGCAGTATTTT. The whole variable domain, remainder taken from reference TRBV9 and TRBJ2-3, is DSGVTQTPKHLITATGQRVTLRCSPRSGDLSVYWYQQSLDQGLQFLIQYYNGEERAKGNILERFSAQQFPDLHSELNLSSLELGDSALYFCASSDWRGTDTQYFGPGTRLTVL.